The T cell receptor beta chain under discussion was sequenced for a study of cytomegalovirus exposure and HLA in healthy donors. About the study: Earlier, some 200 million T cells were analyzed, and some 120 million unique TCR beta sequences were found among them. Study-level findings and limits: Among CMV-associated TCR beta chains, most appeared HLA-restricted in a later analysis. Researchers reportedly found TCR beta sequences accurately predicted most subjects' HLA-A and HLA-B alleles.

The germline V gene has CDR1 LNHDA and CDR2 SQIVND (reference sequence). CDR3 length: 15 amino acids. V lost 7 bases to trimming and J lost 1 base, with 14 bases between them. 60 Vbeta and 13 Jbeta primers were used in PCR. Original analysis: Later, an analysis found about 80 million unique TCR beta chains, and 9.5 million to 12 million of these were shared. Profiled with immunoSEQ multiplex PCR; TCRdb holds only in-frame clones, not every one. V and J calls and clone size are those listed in that table; D and trimming were worked out from the DNA. The profile shows over 100,000 clones, nearly 70% of them singletons. On this clone itself: Its antigen is still unknown.

The rearrangement joins TRBV19 to TRBJ1-3; no reliable D call. The clonotype originates from a woman in her sixties or seventies in good health and CMV-seropositive. Specimen: PBMCs. CDR3: CASTPGRGSGNTIYF. CDR3 sequence (DNA): TGTGCCAGTACCCCCGGTCGAGGGTCTGGAAACACCATATATTTT.